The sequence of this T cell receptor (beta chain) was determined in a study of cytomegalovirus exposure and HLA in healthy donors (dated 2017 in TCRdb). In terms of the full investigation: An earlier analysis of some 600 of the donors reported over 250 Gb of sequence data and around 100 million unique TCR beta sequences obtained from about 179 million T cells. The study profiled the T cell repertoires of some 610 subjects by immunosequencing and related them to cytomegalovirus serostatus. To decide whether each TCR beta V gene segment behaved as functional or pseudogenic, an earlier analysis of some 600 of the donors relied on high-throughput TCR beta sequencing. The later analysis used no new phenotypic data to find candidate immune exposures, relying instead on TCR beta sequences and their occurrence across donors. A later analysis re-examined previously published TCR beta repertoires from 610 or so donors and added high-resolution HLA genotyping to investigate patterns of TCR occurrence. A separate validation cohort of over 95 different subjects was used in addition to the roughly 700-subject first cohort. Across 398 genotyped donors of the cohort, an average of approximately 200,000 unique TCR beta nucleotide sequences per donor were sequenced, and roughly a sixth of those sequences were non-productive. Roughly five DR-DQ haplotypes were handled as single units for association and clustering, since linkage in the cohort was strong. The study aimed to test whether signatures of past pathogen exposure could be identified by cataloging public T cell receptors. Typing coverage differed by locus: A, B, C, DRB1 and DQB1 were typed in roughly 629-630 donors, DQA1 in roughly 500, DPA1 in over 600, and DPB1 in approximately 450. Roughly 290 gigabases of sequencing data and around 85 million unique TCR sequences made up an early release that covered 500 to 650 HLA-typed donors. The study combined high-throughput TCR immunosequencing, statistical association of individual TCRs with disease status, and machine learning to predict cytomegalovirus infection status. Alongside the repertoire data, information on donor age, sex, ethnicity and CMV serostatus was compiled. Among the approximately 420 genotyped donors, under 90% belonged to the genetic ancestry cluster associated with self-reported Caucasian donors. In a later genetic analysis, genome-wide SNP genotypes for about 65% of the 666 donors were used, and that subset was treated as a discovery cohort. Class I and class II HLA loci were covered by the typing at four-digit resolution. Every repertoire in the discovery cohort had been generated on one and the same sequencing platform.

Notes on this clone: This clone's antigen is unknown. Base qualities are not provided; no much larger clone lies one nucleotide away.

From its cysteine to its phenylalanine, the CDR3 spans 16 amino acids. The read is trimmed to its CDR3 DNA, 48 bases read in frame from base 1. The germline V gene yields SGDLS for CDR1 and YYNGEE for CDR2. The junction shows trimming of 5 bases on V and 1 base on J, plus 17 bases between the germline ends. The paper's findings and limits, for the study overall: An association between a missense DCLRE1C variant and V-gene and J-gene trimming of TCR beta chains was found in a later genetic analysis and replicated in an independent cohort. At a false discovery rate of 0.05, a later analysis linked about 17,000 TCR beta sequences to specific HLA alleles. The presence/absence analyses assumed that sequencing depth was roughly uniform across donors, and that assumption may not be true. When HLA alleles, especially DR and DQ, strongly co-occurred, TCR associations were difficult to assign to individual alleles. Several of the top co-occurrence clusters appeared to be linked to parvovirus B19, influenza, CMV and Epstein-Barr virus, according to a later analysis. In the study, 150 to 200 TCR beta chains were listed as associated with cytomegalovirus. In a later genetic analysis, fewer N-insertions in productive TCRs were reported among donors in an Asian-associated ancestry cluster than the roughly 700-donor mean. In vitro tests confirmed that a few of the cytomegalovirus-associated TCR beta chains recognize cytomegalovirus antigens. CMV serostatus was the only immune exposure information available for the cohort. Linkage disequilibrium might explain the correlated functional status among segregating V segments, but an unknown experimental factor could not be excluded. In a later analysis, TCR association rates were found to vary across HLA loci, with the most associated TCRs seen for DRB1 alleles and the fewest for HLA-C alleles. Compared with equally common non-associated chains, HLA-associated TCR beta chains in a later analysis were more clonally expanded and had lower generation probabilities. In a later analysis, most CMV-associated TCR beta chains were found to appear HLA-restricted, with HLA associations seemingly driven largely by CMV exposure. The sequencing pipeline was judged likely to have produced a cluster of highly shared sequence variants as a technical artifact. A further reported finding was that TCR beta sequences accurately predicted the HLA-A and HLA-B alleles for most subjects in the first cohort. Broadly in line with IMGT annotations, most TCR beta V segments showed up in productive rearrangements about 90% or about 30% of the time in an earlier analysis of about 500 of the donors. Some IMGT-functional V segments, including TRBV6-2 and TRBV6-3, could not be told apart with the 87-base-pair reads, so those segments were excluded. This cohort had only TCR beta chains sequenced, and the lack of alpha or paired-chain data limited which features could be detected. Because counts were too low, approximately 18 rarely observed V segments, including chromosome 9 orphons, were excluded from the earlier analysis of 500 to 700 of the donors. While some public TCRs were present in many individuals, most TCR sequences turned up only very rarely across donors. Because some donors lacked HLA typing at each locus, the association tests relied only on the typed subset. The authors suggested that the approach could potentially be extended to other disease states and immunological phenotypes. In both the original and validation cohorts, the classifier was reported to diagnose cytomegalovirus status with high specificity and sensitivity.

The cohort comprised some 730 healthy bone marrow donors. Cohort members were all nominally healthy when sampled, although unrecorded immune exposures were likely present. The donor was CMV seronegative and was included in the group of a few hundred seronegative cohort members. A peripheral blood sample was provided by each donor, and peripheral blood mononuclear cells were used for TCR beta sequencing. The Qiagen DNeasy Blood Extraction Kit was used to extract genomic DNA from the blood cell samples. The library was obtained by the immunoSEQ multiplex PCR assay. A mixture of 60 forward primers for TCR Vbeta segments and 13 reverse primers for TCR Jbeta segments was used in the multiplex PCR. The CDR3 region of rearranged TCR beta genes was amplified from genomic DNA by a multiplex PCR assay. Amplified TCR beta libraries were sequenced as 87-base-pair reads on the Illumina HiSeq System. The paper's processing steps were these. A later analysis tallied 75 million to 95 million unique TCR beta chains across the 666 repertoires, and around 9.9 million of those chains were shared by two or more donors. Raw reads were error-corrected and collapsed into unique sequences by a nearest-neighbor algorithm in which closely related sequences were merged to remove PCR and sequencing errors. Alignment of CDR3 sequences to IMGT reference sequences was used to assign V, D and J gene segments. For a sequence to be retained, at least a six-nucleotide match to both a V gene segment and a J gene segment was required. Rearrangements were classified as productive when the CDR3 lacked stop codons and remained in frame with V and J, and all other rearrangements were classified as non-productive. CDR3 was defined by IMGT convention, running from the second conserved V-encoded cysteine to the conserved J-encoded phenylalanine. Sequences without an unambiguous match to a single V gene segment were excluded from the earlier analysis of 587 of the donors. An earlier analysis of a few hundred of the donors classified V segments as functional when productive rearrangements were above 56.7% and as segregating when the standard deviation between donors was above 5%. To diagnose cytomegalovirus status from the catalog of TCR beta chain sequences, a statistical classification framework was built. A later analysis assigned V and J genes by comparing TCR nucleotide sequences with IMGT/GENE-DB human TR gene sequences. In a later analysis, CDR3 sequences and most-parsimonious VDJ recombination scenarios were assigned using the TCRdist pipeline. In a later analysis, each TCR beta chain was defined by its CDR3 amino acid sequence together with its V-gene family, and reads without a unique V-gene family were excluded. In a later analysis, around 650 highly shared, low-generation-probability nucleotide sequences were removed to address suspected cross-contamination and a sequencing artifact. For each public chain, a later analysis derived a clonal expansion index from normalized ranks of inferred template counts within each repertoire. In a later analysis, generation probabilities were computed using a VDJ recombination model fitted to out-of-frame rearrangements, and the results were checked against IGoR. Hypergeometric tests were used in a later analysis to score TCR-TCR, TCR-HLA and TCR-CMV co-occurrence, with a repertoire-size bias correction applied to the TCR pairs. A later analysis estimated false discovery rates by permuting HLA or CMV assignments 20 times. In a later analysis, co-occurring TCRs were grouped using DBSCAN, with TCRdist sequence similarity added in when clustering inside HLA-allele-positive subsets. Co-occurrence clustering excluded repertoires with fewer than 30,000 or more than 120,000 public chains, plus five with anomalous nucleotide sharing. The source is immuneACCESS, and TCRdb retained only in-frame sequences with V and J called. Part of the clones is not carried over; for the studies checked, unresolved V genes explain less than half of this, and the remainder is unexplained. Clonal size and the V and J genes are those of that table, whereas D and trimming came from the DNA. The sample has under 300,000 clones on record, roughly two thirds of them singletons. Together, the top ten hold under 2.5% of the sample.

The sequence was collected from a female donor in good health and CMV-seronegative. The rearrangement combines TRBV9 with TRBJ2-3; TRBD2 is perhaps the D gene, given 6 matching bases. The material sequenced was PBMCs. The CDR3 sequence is CASSGGTTLGTDTQYF. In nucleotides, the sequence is TGTGCCAGCAGTGGGGGGACCACTCTAGGCACAGATACGCAGTATTTT.